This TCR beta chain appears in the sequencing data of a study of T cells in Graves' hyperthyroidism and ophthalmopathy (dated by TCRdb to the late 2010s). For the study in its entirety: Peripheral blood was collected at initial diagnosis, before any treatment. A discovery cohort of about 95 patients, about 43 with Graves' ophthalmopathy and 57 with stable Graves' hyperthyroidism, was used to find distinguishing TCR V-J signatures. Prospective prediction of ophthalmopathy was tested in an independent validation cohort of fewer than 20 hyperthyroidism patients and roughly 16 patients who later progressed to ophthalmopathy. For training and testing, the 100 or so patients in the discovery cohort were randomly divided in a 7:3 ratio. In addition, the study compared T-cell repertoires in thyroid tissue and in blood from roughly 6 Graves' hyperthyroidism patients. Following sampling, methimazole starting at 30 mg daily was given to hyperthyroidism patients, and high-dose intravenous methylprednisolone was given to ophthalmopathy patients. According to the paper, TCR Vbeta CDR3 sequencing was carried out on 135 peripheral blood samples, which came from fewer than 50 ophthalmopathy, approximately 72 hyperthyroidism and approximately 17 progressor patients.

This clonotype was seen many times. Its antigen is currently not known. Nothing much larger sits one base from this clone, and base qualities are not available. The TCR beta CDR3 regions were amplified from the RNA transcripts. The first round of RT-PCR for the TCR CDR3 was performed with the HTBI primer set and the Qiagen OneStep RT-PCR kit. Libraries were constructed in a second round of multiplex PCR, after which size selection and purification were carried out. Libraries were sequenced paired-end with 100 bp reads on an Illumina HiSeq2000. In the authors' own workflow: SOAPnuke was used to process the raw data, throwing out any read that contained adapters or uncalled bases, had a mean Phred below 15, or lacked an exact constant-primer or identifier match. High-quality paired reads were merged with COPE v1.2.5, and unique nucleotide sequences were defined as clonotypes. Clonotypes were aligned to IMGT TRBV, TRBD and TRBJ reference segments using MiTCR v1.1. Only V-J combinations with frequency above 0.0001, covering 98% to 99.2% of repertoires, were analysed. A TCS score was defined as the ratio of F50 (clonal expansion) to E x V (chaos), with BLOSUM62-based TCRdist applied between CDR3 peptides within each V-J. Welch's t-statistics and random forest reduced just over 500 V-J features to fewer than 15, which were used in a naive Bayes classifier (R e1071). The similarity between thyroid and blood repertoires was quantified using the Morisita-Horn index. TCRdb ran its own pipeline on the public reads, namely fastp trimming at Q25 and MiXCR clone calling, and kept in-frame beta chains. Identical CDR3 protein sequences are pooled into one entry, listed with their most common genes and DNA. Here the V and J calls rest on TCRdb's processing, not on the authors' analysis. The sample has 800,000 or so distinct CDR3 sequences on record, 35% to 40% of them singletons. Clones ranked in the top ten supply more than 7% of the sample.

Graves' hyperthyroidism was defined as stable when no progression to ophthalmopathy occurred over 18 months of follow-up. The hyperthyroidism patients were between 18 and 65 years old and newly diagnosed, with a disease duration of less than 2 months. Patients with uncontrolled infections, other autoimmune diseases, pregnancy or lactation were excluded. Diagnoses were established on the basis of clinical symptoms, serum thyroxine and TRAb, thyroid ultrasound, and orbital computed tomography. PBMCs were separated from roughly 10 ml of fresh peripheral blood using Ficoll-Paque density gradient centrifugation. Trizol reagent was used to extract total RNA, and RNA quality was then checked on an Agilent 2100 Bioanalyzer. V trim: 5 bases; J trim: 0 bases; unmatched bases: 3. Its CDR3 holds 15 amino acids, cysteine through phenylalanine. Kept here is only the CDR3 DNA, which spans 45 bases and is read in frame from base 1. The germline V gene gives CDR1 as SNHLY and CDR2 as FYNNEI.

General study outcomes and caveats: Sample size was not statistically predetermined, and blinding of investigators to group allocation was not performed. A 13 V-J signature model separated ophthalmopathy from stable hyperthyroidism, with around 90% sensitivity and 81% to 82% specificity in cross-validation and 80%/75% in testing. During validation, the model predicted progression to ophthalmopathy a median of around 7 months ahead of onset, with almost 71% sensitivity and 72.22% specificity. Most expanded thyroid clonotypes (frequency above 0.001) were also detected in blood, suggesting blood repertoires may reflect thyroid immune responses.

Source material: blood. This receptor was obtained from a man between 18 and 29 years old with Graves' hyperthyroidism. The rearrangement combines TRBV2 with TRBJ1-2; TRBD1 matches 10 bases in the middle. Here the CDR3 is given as CASSLDRGPNYGYTF. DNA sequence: TGTGCCAGCAGTCTCGACAGGGGGCCTAACTATGGCTACACCTTC.